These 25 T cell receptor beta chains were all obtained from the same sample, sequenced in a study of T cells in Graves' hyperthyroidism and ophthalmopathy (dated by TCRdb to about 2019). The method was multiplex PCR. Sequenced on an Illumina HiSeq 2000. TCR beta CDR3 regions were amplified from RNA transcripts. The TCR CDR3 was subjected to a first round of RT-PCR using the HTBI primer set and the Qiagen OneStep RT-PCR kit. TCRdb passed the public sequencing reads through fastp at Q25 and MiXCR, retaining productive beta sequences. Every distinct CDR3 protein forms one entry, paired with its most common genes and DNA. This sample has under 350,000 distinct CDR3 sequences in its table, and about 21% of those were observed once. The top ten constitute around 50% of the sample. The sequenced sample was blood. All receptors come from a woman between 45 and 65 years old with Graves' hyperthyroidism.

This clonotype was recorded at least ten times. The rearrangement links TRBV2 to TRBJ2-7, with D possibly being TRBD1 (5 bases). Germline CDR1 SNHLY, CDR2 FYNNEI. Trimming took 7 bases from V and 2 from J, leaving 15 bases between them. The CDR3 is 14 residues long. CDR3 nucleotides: TGTGCCAGCACTTCACAGGAAATTCCCTACGAGCAGTACTTC. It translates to CASTSQEIPYEQYF.

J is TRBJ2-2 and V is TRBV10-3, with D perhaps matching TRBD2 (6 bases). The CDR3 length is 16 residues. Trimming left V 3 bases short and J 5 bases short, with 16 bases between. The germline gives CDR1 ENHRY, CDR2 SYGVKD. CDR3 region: CAISDSGPGRTGELFF. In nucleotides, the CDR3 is TGTGCCATCAGTGATTCCGGGCCGGGGAGGACCGGGGAGCTGTTTTTT.

The CDR3 protein is CASSEATGTAPRDTQYF. The CDR3 nucleotides read TGTGCCAGCAGTGAAGCGACCGGGACAGCCCCACGAGATACGCAGTATTTT. V usage is TRBV6-1 and J usage is TRBJ2-3; 7 nucleotides agree with TRBD1. V was clipped by 0 bases and J by 5 bases; unmatched bases: 11. The CDR3 totals 17 residues. Germline V gene sequence: CDR1 MNHNS, CDR2 SASEGT.

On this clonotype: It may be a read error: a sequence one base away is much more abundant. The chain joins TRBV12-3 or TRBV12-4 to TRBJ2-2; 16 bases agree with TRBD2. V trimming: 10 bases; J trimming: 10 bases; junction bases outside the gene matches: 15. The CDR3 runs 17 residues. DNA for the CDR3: TGTGCCACCTCGGGACTAGCGGGAGGGCCGAGTCCCGAGGAGCTGTTTTTT. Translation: CATSGLAGGPSPEELFF.

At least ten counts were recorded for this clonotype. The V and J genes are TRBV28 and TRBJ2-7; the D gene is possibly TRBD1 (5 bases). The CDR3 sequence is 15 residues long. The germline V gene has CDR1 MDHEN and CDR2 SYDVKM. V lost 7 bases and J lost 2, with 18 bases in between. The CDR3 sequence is CASTKPQGQAYEQYF. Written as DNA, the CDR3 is TGTGCCAGCACAAAACCCCAGGGTCAGGCCTACGAGCAGTACTTC. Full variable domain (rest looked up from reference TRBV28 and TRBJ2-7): DVKVTQSSRYLVKRTGEKVFLECVQDMDHENMFWYRQDPGLGLRLIYFSYDVKMKEKGDIPEGYSVSREKKERFSLILESASTNQTSMYLCASTKPQGQAYEQYFGPGTRLTVT.

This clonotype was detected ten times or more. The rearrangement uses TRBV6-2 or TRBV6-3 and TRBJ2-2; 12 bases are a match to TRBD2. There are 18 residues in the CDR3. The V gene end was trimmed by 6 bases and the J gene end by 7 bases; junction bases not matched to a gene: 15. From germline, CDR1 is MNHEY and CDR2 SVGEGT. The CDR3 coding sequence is TGTGCCAGCAGAGACCTGCCTAGCGGGAGGGCCGAGATCGGGGAGCTGTTTTTT. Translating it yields CASRDLPSGRAEIGELFF.

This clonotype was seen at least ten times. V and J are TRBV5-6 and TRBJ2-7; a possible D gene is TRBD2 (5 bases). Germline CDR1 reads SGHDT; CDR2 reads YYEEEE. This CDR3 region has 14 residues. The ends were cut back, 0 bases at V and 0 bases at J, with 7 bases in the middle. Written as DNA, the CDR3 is TGTGCCAGCAGCTTGGTCAGCGGCTCCTACGAGCAGTACTTC. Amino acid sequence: CASSLVSGSYEQYF. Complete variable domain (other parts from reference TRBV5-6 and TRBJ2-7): DAGVTQSPTHLIKTRGQQVTLRCSPKSGHDTVSWYQQALGQGPQFIFQYYEEEERQRGNFPDRFSGHQFPNYSSELNVNALLLGDSALYLCASSLVSGSYEQYFGPGTRLTVT.

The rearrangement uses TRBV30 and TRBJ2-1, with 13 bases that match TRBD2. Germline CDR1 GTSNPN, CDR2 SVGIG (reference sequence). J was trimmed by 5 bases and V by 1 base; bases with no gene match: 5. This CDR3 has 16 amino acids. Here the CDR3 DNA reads TGTGCCTGGAGTGGGGGACTAGCGGGGTCCCACAATGAGCAGTTCTTC. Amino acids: CAWSGGLAGSHNEQFF. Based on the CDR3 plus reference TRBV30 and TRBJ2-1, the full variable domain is SQTIHQWPATLVQPVGSPLSLECTVEGTSNPNLYWYRQAAGRGLQLLFYSVGIGQISSEVPQNLSASRPQDRQFILSSKKLLLSDSGFYLCAWSGGLAGSHNEQFFGPGTRLTVL.

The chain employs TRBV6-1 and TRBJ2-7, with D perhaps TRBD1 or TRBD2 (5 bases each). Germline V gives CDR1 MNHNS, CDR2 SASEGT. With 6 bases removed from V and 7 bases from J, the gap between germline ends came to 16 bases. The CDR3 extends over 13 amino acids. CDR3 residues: CASRRDRPSEQYF. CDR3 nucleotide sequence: TGTGCCAGCAGACGGGACCGGCCCTCTGAGCAGTACTTC.

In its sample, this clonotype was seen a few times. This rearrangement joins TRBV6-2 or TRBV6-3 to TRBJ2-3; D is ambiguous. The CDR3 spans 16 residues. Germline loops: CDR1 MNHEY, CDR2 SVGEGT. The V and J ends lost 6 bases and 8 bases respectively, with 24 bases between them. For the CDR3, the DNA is TGTGCCAGCAGAACGGGTCTCTCGACCCCTAGTGGTACGCAGTATTTT. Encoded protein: CASRTGLSTPSGTQYF.

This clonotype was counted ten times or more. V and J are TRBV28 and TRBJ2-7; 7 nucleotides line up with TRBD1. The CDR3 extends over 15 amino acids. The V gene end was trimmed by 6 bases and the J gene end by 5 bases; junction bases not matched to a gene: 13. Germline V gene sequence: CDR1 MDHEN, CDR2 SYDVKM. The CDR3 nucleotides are TGTGCCAGCAGCTCCACCGACAGGGTGGCCAACGAGCAGTACTTC. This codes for CASSSTDRVANEQYF.

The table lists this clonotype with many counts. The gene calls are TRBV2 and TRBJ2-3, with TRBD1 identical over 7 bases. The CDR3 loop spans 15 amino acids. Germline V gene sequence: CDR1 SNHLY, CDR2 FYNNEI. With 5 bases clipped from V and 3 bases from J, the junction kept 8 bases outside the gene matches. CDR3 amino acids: CASSPEGGRTDTQYF. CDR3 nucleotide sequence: TGTGCCAGCAGTCCGGAAGGGGGCCGAACAGATACGCAGTATTTT. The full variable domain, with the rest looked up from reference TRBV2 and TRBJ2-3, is EPEVTQTPSHQVTQMGQEVILRCVPISNHLYFYWYRQILGQKVEFLVSFYNNEISEKSEIFDDQFSVERPDGSNFTLKIRSTKLEDSAMYFCASSPEGGRTDTQYFGPGTRLTVL.

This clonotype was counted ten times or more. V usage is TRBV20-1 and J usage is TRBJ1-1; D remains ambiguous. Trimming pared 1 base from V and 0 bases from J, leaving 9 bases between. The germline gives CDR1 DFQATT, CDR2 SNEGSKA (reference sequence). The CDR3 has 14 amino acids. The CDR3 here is CSARGRRVNTEAFF. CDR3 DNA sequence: TGCAGTGCTAGAGGCAGGAGGGTGAACACTGAAGCTTTCTTT.

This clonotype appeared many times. The CDR3 here is CASSEEGGSTYEQYF. The CDR3, as DNA: TGTGCCAGCAGTGAAGAAGGAGGCAGCACCTACGAGCAGTACTTC. V gene TRBV6-1 combines with J gene TRBJ2-7, with D maybe TRBD2 (5 bases). Trimming cost V 1 base and J 2 bases, with 12 bases left between them. There are 15 residues in the CDR3. The germline CDR1 and CDR2 sequences are MNHNS and SASEGT.

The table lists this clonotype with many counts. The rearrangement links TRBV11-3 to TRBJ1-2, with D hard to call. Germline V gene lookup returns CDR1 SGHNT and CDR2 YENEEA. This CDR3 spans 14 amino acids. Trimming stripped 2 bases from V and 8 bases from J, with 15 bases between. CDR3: CASSLTVGMRGYTF. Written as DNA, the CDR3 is TGTGCCAGCAGCTTAACGGTGGGGATGCGAGGCTACACCTTC.

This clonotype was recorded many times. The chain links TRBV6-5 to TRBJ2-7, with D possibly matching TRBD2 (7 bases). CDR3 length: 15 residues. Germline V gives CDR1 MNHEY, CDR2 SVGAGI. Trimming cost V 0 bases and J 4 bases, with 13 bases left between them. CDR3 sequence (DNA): TGTGCCAGCAGTTACTCGAAGGGGGGGCGTTACGAGCAGTACTTC. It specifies CASSYSKGGRYEQYF.

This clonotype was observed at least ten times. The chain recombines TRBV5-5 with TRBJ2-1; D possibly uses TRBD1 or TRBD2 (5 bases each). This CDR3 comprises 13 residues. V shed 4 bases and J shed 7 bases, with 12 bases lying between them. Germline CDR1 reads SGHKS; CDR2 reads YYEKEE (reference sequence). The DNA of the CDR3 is TGTGCCAGCAGCGAGGGGCCCCTTAATGAGCAGTTCTTC. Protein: CASSEGPLNEQFF.

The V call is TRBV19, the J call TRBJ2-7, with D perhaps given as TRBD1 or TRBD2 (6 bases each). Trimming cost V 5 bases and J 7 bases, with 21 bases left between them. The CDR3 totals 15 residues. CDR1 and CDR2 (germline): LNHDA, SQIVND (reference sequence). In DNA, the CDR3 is TGTGCCAGTAGTTTCGGTGAGGGGGGCTCAGGAGAGCAGTACTTC. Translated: CASSFGEGGSGEQYF.

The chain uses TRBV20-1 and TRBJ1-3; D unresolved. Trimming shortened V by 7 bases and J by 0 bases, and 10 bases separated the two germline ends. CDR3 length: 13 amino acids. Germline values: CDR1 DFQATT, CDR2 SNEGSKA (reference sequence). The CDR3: CSVKPGSGNTIYF. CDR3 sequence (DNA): TGCAGTGTCAAGCCAGGCTCTGGAAACACCATATATTTT.

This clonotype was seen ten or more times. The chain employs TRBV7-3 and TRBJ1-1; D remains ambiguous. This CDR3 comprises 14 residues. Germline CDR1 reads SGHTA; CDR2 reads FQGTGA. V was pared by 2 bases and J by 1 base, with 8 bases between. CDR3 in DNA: TGTGCCAGCAGCTTAGGACCGGCGAACACTGAAGCTTTCTTT. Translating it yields CASSLGPANTEAFF.

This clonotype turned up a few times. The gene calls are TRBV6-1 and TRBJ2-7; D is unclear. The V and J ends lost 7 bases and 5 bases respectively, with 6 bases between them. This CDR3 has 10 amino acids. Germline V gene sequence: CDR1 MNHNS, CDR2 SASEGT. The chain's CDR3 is CASIEHEQYF. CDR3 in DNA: TGTGCCAGCATTGAGCACGAGCAGTACTTC.

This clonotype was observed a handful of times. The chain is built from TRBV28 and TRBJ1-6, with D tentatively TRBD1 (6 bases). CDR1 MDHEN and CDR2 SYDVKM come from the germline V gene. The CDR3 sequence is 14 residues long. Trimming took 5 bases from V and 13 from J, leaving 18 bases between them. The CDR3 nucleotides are TGTGCCAGCAGTGCGGGCCAACCAGGGGCGCCCCTCCACTTT. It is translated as CASSAGQPGAPLHF.

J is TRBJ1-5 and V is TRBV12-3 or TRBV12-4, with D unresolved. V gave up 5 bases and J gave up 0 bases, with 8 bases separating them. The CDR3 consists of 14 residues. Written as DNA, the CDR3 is TGTGCCAGCAGTAAATGGGGTAGCAATCAGCCCCAGCATTTT. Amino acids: CASSKWGSNQPQHF.

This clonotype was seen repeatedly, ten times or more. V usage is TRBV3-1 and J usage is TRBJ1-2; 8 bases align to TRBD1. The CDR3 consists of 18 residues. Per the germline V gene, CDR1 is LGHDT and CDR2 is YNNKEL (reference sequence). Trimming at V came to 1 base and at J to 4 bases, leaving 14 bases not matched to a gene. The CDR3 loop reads CASSQVLVPGQDSYGYTF. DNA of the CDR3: TGTGCCAGCAGCCAAGTTCTGGTTCCGGGACAGGATTCCTATGGCTACACCTTC. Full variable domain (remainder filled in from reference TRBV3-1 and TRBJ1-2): DTAVSQTPKYLVTQMGNDKSIKCEQNLGHDTMYWYKQDSKKFLKIMFSYNNKELIINETVPNRFSPKSPDKAHLNLHINSLELGDSAVYFCASSQVLVPGQDSYGYTFGSGTRLTVV.

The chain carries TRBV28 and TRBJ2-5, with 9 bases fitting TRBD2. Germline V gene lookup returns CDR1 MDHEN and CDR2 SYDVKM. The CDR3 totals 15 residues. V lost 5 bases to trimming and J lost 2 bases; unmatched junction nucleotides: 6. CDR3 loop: CASSEVAGEQETQYF. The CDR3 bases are TGTGCCAGCAGTGAAGTAGCGGGAGAGCAAGAGACCCAGTACTTC.